In this sample, the clone carrying this T cell receptor (beta chain) turned up once. This sample was included in a study of OX40 agonist ivuxolimab in advanced cancers. Germline lookup yields CDR1 SGHAT and CDR2 FQNNGV. The CDR3 length is 14 residues. Trimming removed 2 bases at V and 3 bases at J, with 7 bases between. TCRdb's table, derived via immunoSEQ multiplex PCR, lists solely in-frame clones and lacks some. The data contain 40,000 or so clones, around nine tenths of them singletons. The source was CD4+ or CD8+ T cells sorted from blood, collected in a trial of the OX40 agonist ivuxolimab. The receptor was derived from an adult with an advanced solid tumor such as melanoma, head and neck, liver or kidney cancer. This chain links TRBV11-2 with TRBJ2-2; tentatively, D is TRBD1 (5 bases). The CDR3: CASSLQGDTGELFF. The CDR3 nucleotides read TGTGCCAGCAGCTTACAAGGGGACACCGGGGAGCTGTTTTTT.